The clone carrying this T cell receptor (beta chain) appeared a few times. Antigen: not known. These data originate in a study of blood T cells in healthy people across ages. General study findings and limits: Versus aged donors, long-lived donors had higher diversity and more naive CD4+ cells. Roughly linear age-related decline in beta diversity appeared, significant by age 40.

No fewer than 5 micrograms of total RNA were isolated from every sample. A second PCR, run for about 6 to 12 cycles, used a sample-barcoded 5' primer plus a J-beta primer mix. Each cDNA molecule was tagged by a template-switch adaptor that had 12 random nucleotides. TCRdb used MiXCR to reprocess the 5' RACE reads, holding one entry per CDR3 protein. The table shows about 940,000 distinct CDR3 sequences, with roughly 43% occurring only once. The receptor's source is a man aged 25-40 years in good health. The sample was blood.

The CDR3 DNA is TGTGCCAGCAGTAGATCAGGGGGTTCTGGCTACACCTTC. Protein sequence: CASSRSGGSGYTF. The chain couples TRBV28 to TRBJ1-2; 7 nucleotides line up with TRBD1. Germline V gene data show CDR1 as MDHEN and CDR2 as SYDVKM. The CDR3 spans 13 residues. The junction had 7 bases not matched to a gene; V was cut back by 5 bases and J by 7 bases.